The rows below give T cell receptor beta chains drawn from one sample of a study of T cell changes during pregnancy in multiple sclerosis. The table came from immunoSEQ multiplex PCR; TCRdb's copy has only in-frame clones and leaves some out. The data contain around 33,000 clones, about 91% of them singletons. The sample here was CD8+ T cells from peripheral blood mononuclear cells, taken before pregnancy. Receptors originate from a female donor with multiple sclerosis, enrolled in a pregnancy study. The CDR3 runs from the conserved cysteine through the conserved F or W. A D gene is named only where the DNA matches it firmly. Clone size appears in some rows only: once, few, many, or a class for an expanded clone.

v_gene	d_gene	j_gene	abundance	CDR3nt	CDR3aa
TRBV19	.	TRBJ2-1	.	TGTGCCAGTAGTAATGAAAATCGGAATGAGCAGTTCTTC	CASSNENRNEQFF
TRBV7-9	TRBD1	TRBJ1-4	few	TGTGCCAGCCAAGACAGGGCCGATGAAAAACTGTTTTTT	CASQDRADEKLFF
TRBV6-4	.	TRBJ2-7	.	TGTGCCAGCAGTGAGTCCGCGGGATCGAGCTACGAGCAGTACTTC	CASSESAGSSYEQYF
TRBV28	TRBD1	TRBJ1-1	.	TGTGCCAGCAGTACGGACAGGGGTTGGACTGAAGCTTTCTTT	CASSTDRGWTEAFF
TRBV28	.	TRBJ2-1	.	TGTGCCAGCAGTTTATCGTTTCTGGCACAAAATGAGCAGTTCTTC	CASSLSFLAQNEQFF
TRBV6-5	.	TRBJ1-1	.	TGTGCCAGCAGCCCGGGGTGGAACACTGAAGCTTTCTTT	CASSPGWNTEAFF
TRBV5-6	.	TRBJ1-2	.	TGTGCCAGCAGCCCCGGACAAGTCTATGGCTACACCTTC	CASSPGQVYGYTF
TRBV5-1	.	TRBJ2-4	.	TGCGCCAGCAGCGCAAGTCGGGTCCTTGATATTCAGTACTTC	CASSASRVLDIQYF
TRBV27	.	TRBJ2-7	.	TGTGCCAGCAGCCCCAGTGAGGGCAGCTTCTACGAGCAGTACTTC	CASSPSEGSFYEQYF
TRBV29-1	.	TRBJ2-2	.	TGCAGCGTTGAATCGGGGGGCCCCGGGGAGCTGTTTTTT	CSVESGGPGELFF
TRBV7-9	.	TRBJ1-2	.	TGTGCCAGCAGTGGGTCAGGGGCTAAAGGGGGCTACACCTTC	CASSGSGAKGGYTF
TRBV27	TRBD1	TRBJ1-2	.	TGTGCCAGCAGTGACAGGGGACCCTATGGCTACACCTTC	CASSDRGPYGYTF
TRBV5-6	.	TRBJ1-1	.	TGTGCCAGCACGCAGGGTGGCACTGAAGCTTTCTTT	CASTQGGTEAFF
TRBV28	.	TRBJ2-1	few	TGTGCCAGCAGTTTAGGGGAGAAAACCTACAATGAGCAGTTCTTC	CASSLGEKTYNEQFF
TRBV11-3	.	TRBJ2-4	.	TGTGCCAGCAGCTCGGTAGCCAGCATTCAGTACTTC	CASSSVASIQYF
TRBV10-3	TRBD2	TRBJ2-7	.	TGTGCCATCAAAGCCCCGGGGGGGATCTACGAGCAGTACTTC	CAIKAPGGIYEQYF
TRBV27	TRBD1	TRBJ2-1	.	TGTGCCAGCAGTTCTTCTACAGGGGACGAGCAGTTCTTC	CASSSSTGDEQFF
TRBV19	.	TRBJ1-1	.	TGTGCCAGTAAGAAGTGGGGAGGTCTAACCCAAACTGAAGCTTTCTTT	CASKKWGGLTQTEAFF
TRBV29-1	.	TRBJ2-2	.	TGCAGCGCGCTTTCCGGGTCCACCGGGGAGCTGTTTTTT	CSALSGSTGELFF
TRBV18	.	TRBJ1-5	once	TGTGCCAGCTCACCAAACCGGACACAACAGCCCCAGCATTTT	CASSPNRTQQPQHF
TRBV7-8	.	TRBJ1-2	once	TGTGCCAGCAGCCCAACGACATTCTATGGCTACACCTTC	CASSPTTFYGYTF
TRBV4-1	.	TRBJ2-7	.	TGCGCCAGCAGCCAAGGACTTTCCTACGAGCAGTACTTC	CASSQGLSYEQYF
TRBV11-2	TRBD2	TRBJ2-1	once	TGTGCCAGCAGGGGACCAGCGGGAGATCGGAATGAGCAGTTCTTC	CASRGPAGDRNEQFF
TRBV7-8	TRBD2	TRBJ2-5	.	TGTGCCAGCAGCCTAGGACTAGCGGGGGGGCCTGGTGAGACCCAGTACTTC	CASSLGLAGGPGETQYF
TRBV9	.	TRBJ2-6	.	TGTGCCAGCAGCTTAACTGCTGACATCGCCAACGTCCTGACTTTC	CASSLTADIANVLTF
TRBV27	TRBD1	TRBJ1-1	medium-sized	TGTGCCAGCAGTCCCGGACAGGGGTTCGTTCGGACTGAAGCTTTCTTT	CASSPGQGFVRTEAFF
TRBV7-6	.	TRBJ2-7	.	TGTGCCAGCAGCTTCGGCGAGGAGCGGTACTACGAGCAGTACTTC	CASSFGEERYYEQYF
TRBV6-4	.	TRBJ1-1	.	TGTGCCAGCAGTGAAGAGGGAAGTTCGAGCACTGAAGCTTTCTTT	CASSEEGSSSTEAFF
TRBV9	.	TRBJ1-2	.	TGTGCCAGCAGCTCAGGGAGGGTCCAGAATGGCTACACCTTC	CASSSGRVQNGYTF
TRBV5-5	TRBD2	TRBJ2-1	.	TGTGCCAGCAGCTCAGCGGGAGGTAATGAGCAGTTCTTC	CASSSAGGNEQFF
TRBV7-8	TRBD2	TRBJ2-7	.	TGTGCCAGCACGCCTAGCGGGAGGGCCTACGAGCAGTACTTC	CASTPSGRAYEQYF
TRBV4-3	TRBD1	TRBJ1-2	.	TGCGCCAGCAGCCCGGACAGGGGAAACTATGGCTACACCTTC	CASSPDRGNYGYTF
TRBV10-3	TRBD2	TRBJ2-7	.	TGTGCCATCAAAGCGGGAGAGGAGTACGAGCAGTACTTC	CAIKAGEEYEQYF
TRBV27	TRBD1	TRBJ1-1	.	TGTGCCAGCAGTCCCGGAACAGGGGTGAACACTGAAGCTTTCTTT	CASSPGTGVNTEAFF
TRBV7-8	.	TRBJ2-5	once	TGTGCCAGCAGCTTAGCGGGGACTCCCTTACGGGAGACCCAGTACTTC	CASSLAGTPLRETQYF
TRBV7-9	.	TRBJ2-7	.	TGTGCCAGCAGCTTAGCCGGAGCTTATGGGCAGTACTTC	CASSLAGAYGQYF
TRBV19	.	TRBJ2-7	.	TGTGCCAGTAGTCACGGGGACGGGAGCTACGAGCAGTACTTC	CASSHGDGSYEQYF
TRBV7-8	.	TRBJ2-7	.	TGTGCCAGCAGCCAAGATATAGCCTACGAGCAGTACTTC	CASSQDIAYEQYF
TRBV6-5	.	TRBJ1-5	.	TGTGCCAGCAGTGATGGGGAGAATCAGCCCCAGCATTTT	CASSDGENQPQHF
TRBV30	TRBD1	TRBJ1-1	.	TGTGCCTGGAGCGACGAACCGGGACAGGGGTGGGGGAACACTGAAGCTTTCTTT	CAWSDEPGQGWGNTEAFF